A selection of T cell receptor beta chains follows, all from one sample in a study of cytomegalovirus exposure and HLA in healthy donors. Using immunoSEQ multiplex PCR, the repertoire was profiled, and TCRdb retains in-frame clones only, with some absent. The sample lists about 230,000 clones, about 89% occurring once. The sequencing sample was made of PBMCs. These receptors all stem from a woman in her late teens or twenties in good health and CMV-seronegative. CDR3s include the opening cysteine and the closing phenylalanine or tryptophan. The D gene is left open where the match is weak. The size entry is marked missing in some rows and otherwise reads once, few, many or a size class.

D: -
V: TRBV2
J: TRBJ1-1
size: many
CDR3: CASSGQGPNTEAFF

D: TRBD2
V: TRBV5-1
J: TRBJ2-7
size: -
CDR3: CASSLAPSGTPYEQYF

D: -
V: TRBV5-4
J: TRBJ1-4
size: -
CDR3: CASSPLPGPEKLFF

D: TRBD1
V: TRBV5-4
J: TRBJ2-7
size: -
CDR3: CASSSTGTGYEQYF

D: -
V: TRBV19
J: TRBJ2-3
size: once
CDR3: CATRQGETQYF

D: -
V: TRBV5-1
J: TRBJ1-4
size: -
CDR3: CASTPGKTNEKLFF

D: -
V: TRBV9
J: TRBJ2-7
size: -
CDR3: CASSVSPGATYEQYF

D: TRBD1
V: TRBV10-2
J: TRBJ1-5
size: -
CDR3: CASSDRDRNQPQHF

D: TRBD1
V: TRBV6-4
J: TRBJ1-5
size: -
CDR3: CASSEQGGYGQPQHF

D: -
V: TRBV7-9
J: TRBJ2-1
size: -
CDR3: CASRGQEGLNEQFF

D: TRBD1
V: TRBV23-1
J: TRBJ1-5
size: -
CDR3: CASRLDRGIKPQHF

D: TRBD1
V: TRBV18
J: TRBJ1-5
size: -
CDR3: CASSQTGAGSSQHF

D: -
V: TRBV27
J: TRBJ1-1
size: few
CDR3: CASSLLAGNTEAFF

D: -
V: TRBV11-2
J: TRBJ1-2
size: -
CDR3: CASSPAGKIIYGYTF

D: -
V: TRBV29-1
J: TRBJ1-4
size: -
CDR3: CSVGRQGNEKLFF

D: -
V: TRBV27
J: TRBJ2-3
size: -
CDR3: CASSLGFGGGRDTQYF

D: -
V: TRBV28
J: TRBJ1-5
size: -
CDR3: CASSDRPNQPQHF

D: -
V: TRBV2
J: TRBJ1-1
size: -
CDR3: CASSQWNTEAFF

D: -
V: TRBV9
J: TRBJ2-5
size: -
CDR3: CASSDPGHTETQYF

D: TRBD1
V: TRBV9
J: TRBJ1-2
size: -
CDR3: CASSVIPLGLRTGPYGYTF

D: -
V: TRBV4-2
J: TRBJ2-1
size: -
CDR3: CASSQDRASGGGNEQFF

D: TRBD1
V: TRBV10-3
J: TRBJ1-1
size: -
CDR3: CAISARQGLGAEAFF

D: TRBD2
V: TRBV19
J: TRBJ2-1
size: -
CDR3: CASSIAGVSLSYNEQFF

D: -
V: TRBV7-2
J: TRBJ1-6
size: -
CDR3: CASSAQGTYNSPLHF

D: TRBD1
V: TRBV2
J: TRBJ2-7
size: -
CDR3: CASTKQTGAPYEQYF

D: TRBD2
V: TRBV2
J: TRBJ2-7
size: -
CDR3: CASSGGLAGASSYEQYF

D: TRBD2
V: TRBV27
J: TRBJ2-7
size: -
CDR3: CASSSPSRLAGGPGQYF

D: TRBD1
V: TRBV18
J: TRBJ2-2
size: -
CDR3: CASSPLRDRTTGELFF

D: -
V: TRBV28
J: TRBJ2-7
size: once
CDR3: CASSGAFRSSYEQYF